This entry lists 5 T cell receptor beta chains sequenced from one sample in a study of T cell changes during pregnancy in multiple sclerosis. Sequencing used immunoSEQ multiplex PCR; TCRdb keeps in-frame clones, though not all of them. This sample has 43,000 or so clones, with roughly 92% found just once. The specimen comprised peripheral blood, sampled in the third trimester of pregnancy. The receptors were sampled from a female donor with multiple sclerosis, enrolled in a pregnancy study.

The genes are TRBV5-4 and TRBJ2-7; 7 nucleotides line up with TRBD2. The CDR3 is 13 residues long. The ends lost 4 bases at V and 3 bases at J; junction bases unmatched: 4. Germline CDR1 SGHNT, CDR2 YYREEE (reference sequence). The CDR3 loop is CASSTSAGYEQYF. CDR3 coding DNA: TGTGCCAGCAGCACTAGCGCCGGCTACGAGCAGTACTTC.

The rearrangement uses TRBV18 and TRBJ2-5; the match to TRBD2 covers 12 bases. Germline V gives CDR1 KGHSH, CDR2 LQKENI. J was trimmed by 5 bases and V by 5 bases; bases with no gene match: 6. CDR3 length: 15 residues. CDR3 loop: CASSTGLAGSETQYF. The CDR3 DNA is TGTGCCAGCTCAACCGGACTAGCGGGAAGCGAGACCCAGTACTTC. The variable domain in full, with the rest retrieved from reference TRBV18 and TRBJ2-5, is NAGVMQNPRHLVRRRGQEARLRCSPMKGHSHVYWYRQLPEEGLKFMVYLQKENIIDESGMPKERFSAEFPKEGPSILRIQQVVRGDSAAYFCASSTGLAGSETQYFGPGTRLLVL.

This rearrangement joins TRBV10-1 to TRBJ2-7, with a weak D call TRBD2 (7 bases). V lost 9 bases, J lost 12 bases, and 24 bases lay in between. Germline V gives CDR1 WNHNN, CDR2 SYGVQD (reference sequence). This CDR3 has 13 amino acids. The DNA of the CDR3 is TGCGCCAGGGCGGGGGCAGGGGATGATTGGCGGTACTTC. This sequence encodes CARAGAGDDWRYF.

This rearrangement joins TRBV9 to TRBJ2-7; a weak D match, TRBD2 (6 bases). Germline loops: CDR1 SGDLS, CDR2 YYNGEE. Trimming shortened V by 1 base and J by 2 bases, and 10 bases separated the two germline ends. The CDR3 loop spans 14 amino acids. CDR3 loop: CASSVQEGAYEQYF. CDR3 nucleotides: TGTGCCAGCAGCGTACAGGAGGGAGCCTACGAGCAGTACTTC.

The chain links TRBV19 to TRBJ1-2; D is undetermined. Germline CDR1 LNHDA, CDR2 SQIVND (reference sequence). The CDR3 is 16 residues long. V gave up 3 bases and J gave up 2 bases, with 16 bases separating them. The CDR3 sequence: CASSIVGGRLNYGYTF. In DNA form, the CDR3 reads TGTGCCAGTAGTATCGTTGGCGGCCGTCTGAACTATGGCTACACCTTC.